These 16 T cell receptor beta chains originate from one sample sequenced in a study of quantifying T cell responses using KT2 cells. Study details: RNA was reverse transcribed with TCR alpha and beta constant-region primers.

An oligo carrying a UMI was ligated to the cDNA 3' end. An equimolar mix of RC1.1 and RC1.2 primed the beta chain across TRBC1 and TRBC2. MiXCR, applied by TCRdb to the UMI-ligation and nested PCR reads, yields one record per CDR3 protein. The sample carries roughly 50,000 distinct CDR3 sequences, approximately 13% recorded once. Material for sequencing was PBMCs spiked with cells of the T cell clone KT2. Source of these receptors: a human donor.

The table lists this clonotype with a few counts. The chain recombines TRBV6-2 or TRBV6-3 with TRBJ1-2, with 7 positions matching TRBD1. This CDR3 spans 14 amino acids. Germline CDR1 MNHEY, CDR2 SVGEGT. Germline trimming cut 7 bases from V and 4 bases from J; bases unmatched to any gene: 9. CDR3 nucleotide sequence: TGTGCCAGCACTGAGGCGGGACAGCTCTATGGCTACACCTTC. This translates into CASTEAGQLYGYTF.

This clonotype has a handful of counts. This sequence joins TRBV28 and TRBJ2-3, with D perhaps assigned TRBD1 or TRBD2 (5 bases each). V was pared by 9 bases and J by 4 bases, with 11 bases between. The CDR3 extends over 12 amino acids. CDR1 and CDR2 from the germline V gene are MDHEN and SYDVKM. The CDR3 DNA reads as TGTGCCAGTAGGGACCCCCCAGATACGCAGTATTTT. This translates into CASRDPPDTQYF.

This chain joins TRBV10-3 and TRBJ2-7; perhaps TRBD1 as D (6 bases). Germline assignment: CDR1 ENHRY and CDR2 SYGVKD. The V end lost 10 bases, the J end lost 0 bases, and 16 bases lay between the germline ends. The CDR3 length is 14 residues. CDR3 protein: CATQTGSSSYEQYF. The CDR3 nucleotides are TGTGCCACCCAAACAGGGTCCTCCTCCTACGAGCAGTACTTC.

J is TRBJ2-1 and V is TRBV3-1, with D uncertain. V gave up 5 bases and J gave up 7 bases, with 6 bases separating them. This CDR3 is 11 amino acids long. CDR1 and CDR2 (germline): LGHDT, YNNKEL (reference sequence). The CDR3 loop reads CASSKVNEQFF. CDR3 DNA: TGTGCCAGCAGCAAAGTGAATGAGCAGTTCTTC.

The V call is TRBV11-2, the J call TRBJ2-3; D uncertain. The germline CDR1 and CDR2 sequences are SGHAT and FQNNGV. V was cut by 6 bases and J by 6 bases, with 13 bases left in between. The CDR3 contains 13 residues. The CDR3 is CASSPISGDTQYF. Written as DNA, the CDR3 is TGTGCCAGCAGTCCAATTTCGGGTGATACGCAGTATTTT.

The chain joins TRBV15 to TRBJ2-1, with TRBD2 matching 12 bases. Looked up from germline, CDR1 is LNHNV and CDR2 is YYDKDF (reference sequence). V shed 2 bases and J 7 bases; nucleotides not matched to a gene: 6. The CDR3 is 16 amino acids. The DNA of the CDR3 is TGTGCCACCAGCAGAAAACTAGCGGGAGGCATTAATGAGCAGTTCTTC. Its translation: CATSRKLAGGINEQFF.

This clonotype was counted ten times or more. This chain connects TRBV4-3 to TRBJ1-2; D gene uncertain. Germline CDR1 reads LGHNA; CDR2 reads YSLEER. V was clipped by 4 bases and J by 4 bases, with 16 bases between them. The CDR3 covers 15 residues. As DNA, the CDR3 is TGCGCCAGCAGCCCCTCTTGGGCAGCCGCCTATGGCTACACCTTC. Translation: CASSPSWAAAYGYTF.

This chain connects TRBV12-3 or TRBV12-4 to TRBJ2-3; no clear D. The CDR3 is 14 amino acids. The V end was cut by 3 bases, the J end by 0 bases, with 7 bases between. The CDR3: CASSLGHSTDTQYF. CDR3 in DNA: TGTGCCAGCAGTTTGGGCCACAGCACAGATACGCAGTATTTT.

This clonotype was seen a few times. This rearrangement joins TRBV6-4 to TRBJ2-2; 7 positions agree with TRBD2. The CDR3 extends over 14 amino acids. Germline V CDR1 and CDR2: MRHNA, SNTAGT. V lost 4 bases and J lost 3; bases outside the gene matches: 2. The CDR3, as DNA: TGTGCCAGCAGTGGACTAGCAGACACCGGGGAGCTGTTTTTT. This encodes CASSGLADTGELFF.

The sample holds a few counts of this clonotype. The genes are TRBV10-3 and TRBJ2-1, with a weak D call TRBD1 (5 bases). Germline lookup yields CDR1 ENHRY and CDR2 SYGVKD. The CDR3 is made up of 13 amino acids. Trimming took 8 bases from V and 3 from J, leaving 11 bases between them. DNA of the CDR3: TGTGCCATCTCAAGGACATTCTACAATGAGCAGTTCTTC. Residues: CAISRTFYNEQFF.

This clonotype was seen only a few times. The chain carries TRBV4-2 and TRBJ1-2; D might be TRBD1 (6 bases). The germline V and J ends were trimmed by 0 bases and 5 bases, with 10 bases remaining between them. CDR3 length equals 14 residues. Germline CDR1 is LGHNA and CDR2 is YNFKEQ. The CDR3 nucleotides read TGTGCCAGCAGCCAAGATGGCAGGGGATATGGCTACACCTTC. This gives the protein CASSQDGRGYGYTF.

This clonotype occurred a few times. The rearrangement uses TRBV5-4 and TRBJ1-5, with 7 bases fitting TRBD1. The ends lost 4 bases at V and 2 bases at J; junction bases unmatched: 3. The germline gives CDR1 SGHNT, CDR2 YYREEE (reference sequence). This CDR3 is built from 14 residues. The CDR3 reads CASSQGTGNQPQHF. CDR3 coding DNA: TGTGCCAGCAGCCAGGGGACAGGCAATCAGCCCCAGCATTTT.

This chain uses TRBV24-1 with TRBJ2-1, with a tentative D call TRBD2 (6 bases). CDR3 length: 14 residues. V lost 1 base, J lost 8 bases, and 11 bases lay in between. The germline gives CDR1 KGHDR, CDR2 SFDVKD. The chain's CDR3 is CATSDFALAHEQFF. CDR3 nucleotides: TGTGCCACCAGTGATTTCGCACTAGCTCATGAGCAGTTCTTC.

This chain connects TRBV4-2 to TRBJ1-2; unclear D gene. The V gene's germline CDR1 is LGHNA and CDR2 YNFKEQ. Trimming took 2 bases from V and 2 from J, leaving 12 bases between them. CDR3 length: 15 amino acids. CDR3 sequence reads: CASSQPGPPNYGYTF. Here the CDR3 DNA reads TGTGCCAGCAGCCAACCTGGACCCCCCAACTATGGCTACACCTTC.

The rearrangement links TRBV20-1 to TRBJ1-5, with D maybe TRBD1 (5 bases). The germline V gene has CDR1 DFQATT and CDR2 SNEGSKA (reference sequence). CDR3 length: 14 amino acids. V was clipped by 4 bases and J by 6 bases, with 16 bases between them. The CDR3 sequence is CSAIRVGGGQPQHF. The CDR3 nucleotides are TGCAGTGCTATAAGAGTTGGCGGGGGTCAGCCCCAGCATTTT.

V and J are TRBV3-1 and TRBJ1-2; no clear D gene. Between the trimmed V and J ends, which lost 1 base and 4 bases, there was a span of 13 bases. CDR3 length equals 15 residues. CDR1 is LGHDT and CDR2 is YNNKEL in the germline V gene (reference sequence). The chain's CDR3 is CASSQGGKSFYGYTF. In DNA form, the CDR3 reads TGTGCCAGCAGCCAAGGAGGGAAAAGTTTCTATGGCTACACCTTC. Combining the CDR3 with reference TRBV3-1 and TRBJ1-2 gives the whole variable domain DTAVSQTPKYLVTQMGNDKSIKCEQNLGHDTMYWYKQDSKKFLKIMFSYNNKELIINETVPNRFSPKSPDKAHLNLHINSLELGDSAVYFCASSQGGKSFYGYTFGSGTRLTVV.